These 19 T cell receptor beta chains were sequenced from one sample in a study of response to subunit inactivated influenza vaccine. MiXCR, run by TCRdb on the RT-PCR reads, gives a single entry per CDR3 protein. This table has 530,000 or so distinct CDR3 sequences, 25% appearing once. Here the sequenced sample was CD4+ T cells sorted from PBMCs, taken approximately 5 days after vaccination. The receptors were gathered from a man aged 50-60 years who received an inactivated influenza vaccine.

CDR3 DNA sequence: TGCGCCAGCAGCCAAGATCCAGGGGGTCTGAATGAGCAGTTCTTC. This encodes CASSQDPGGLNEQFF. This chain joins TRBV4-3 and TRBJ2-1; 7 bases line up with TRBD1. V was clipped by 0 bases and J by 7 bases; unmatched bases: 6. The CDR3 covers 15 residues. CDR1 and CDR2 from the germline V gene are LGHNA and YSLEER.

The chain uses TRBV10-3 and TRBJ2-5, with 14 bases fitting TRBD2. Trimming removed 0 bases from V and 5 bases from J; junction bases left unmatched: 2. The CDR3 consists of 16 residues. Germline CDR1 and CDR2: ENHRY and SYGVKD. The CDR3 sequence: CAISESRLAGGETQYF. The DNA for the CDR3 is TGTGCCATCAGTGAGTCGAGACTAGCGGGGGGGGAGACCCAGTACTTC.

The J gene is TRBJ1-6, the V gene TRBV6-1; the D gene is possibly TRBD1 (5 bases). Trimming took 0 bases from V and 7 from J, leaving 10 bases between them. The CDR3 covers 15 residues. In germline, CDR1 is MNHNS, CDR2 SASEGT. CDR3 sequence (DNA): TGTGCCAGCAGTGAAGCGGGGGTTGTAAATTCACCCCTCCACTTT. Encoded protein: CASSEAGVVNSPLHF.

This clonotype came up a few times. V and J are TRBV7-2 and TRBJ1-4; D possibly corresponds to TRBD1 (5 bases). The CDR3 loop spans 14 amino acids. Germline V lookup: CDR1 SGHTA, CDR2 FQGNSA. With 5 bases removed from V and 0 bases from J, the gap between germline ends came to 7 bases. The CDR3 DNA sequence: TGTGCCAGCAGCCGGGACCCAACTAATGAAAAACTGTTTTTT. The encoded protein is CASSRDPTNEKLFF.

This clonotype was observed a few times. The genes are TRBV12-3 or TRBV12-4 and TRBJ2-7; the D call may be TRBD1 or TRBD2 (5 bases each). V was cut by 1 base and J by 1 base, with 8 bases left in between. CDR3 length equals 14 residues. In DNA form, the CDR3 reads TGTGCCAGCAGTTTAGTCAGGGAGTCCTACGAGCAGTACTTC. Protein: CASSLVRESYEQYF.

V is TRBV7-2 and J is TRBJ1-2; D gene uncertain. The CDR3 contains 16 residues. V was clipped by 3 bases and J by 0 bases, with 14 bases between them. Germline V lookup: CDR1 SGHTA, CDR2 FQGNSA. Here the CDR3 DNA reads TGTGCCAGCAGCTTGGAAACTGGGATAGCTAACTATGGCTACACCTTC. Its protein is CASSLETGIANYGYTF.

This clonotype has only a few counts. The CDR3: CASSLGQGALETEAFF. In nucleotides, the CDR3 is TGCGCCAGCAGCTTGGGACAGGGGGCGCTGGAAACTGAAGCTTTCTTT. V and J are TRBV5-1 and TRBJ1-1, with 10 bases lining up with TRBD1. Per germline, CDR1 SGHRS and CDR2 YFSETQ. The CDR3 sequence is 16 residues long. Germline trimming cut 0 bases from V and 5 bases from J; bases unmatched to any gene: 7.

This clonotype appeared a few times. The chain is built from TRBV28 and TRBJ2-5, with D tentatively TRBD1 (7 bases). This CDR3 is built from 13 residues. Trimming took off 8 bases at V and 5 bases at J, with 15 bases between the two ends. Germline CDR1 reads MDHEN; CDR2 reads SYDVKM. CDR3: CASAGGGWETQYF. In nucleotides, the CDR3 is TGTGCCAGCGCAGGGGGAGGATGGGAGACCCAGTACTTC.

The chain couples TRBV20-1 to TRBJ1-1; D gene ambiguous. Between the trimmed V and J ends, which lost 6 bases and 0 bases, there was a span of 17 bases. This CDR3 has 15 residues. Germline CDR1 and CDR2: DFQATT and SNEGSKA (reference sequence). Written as DNA, the CDR3 is TGCAGTGCAAGCCCCCCGGGCGGGTTGAACACTGAAGCTTTCTTT. Translation gives CSASPPGGLNTEAFF.

The V and J genes are TRBV6-2 or TRBV6-3 and TRBJ2-3, with 8 bases identical to TRBD1. With V trimmed by 6 bases and J by 4 bases, 6 bases remained unmatched. This CDR3 spans 14 amino acids. CDR1 and CDR2 (germline): MNHEY, SVGEGT. The DNA of the CDR3 is TGTGCCAGCAGAAAACAACAGGGGGCAGATACGCAGTATTTT. This encodes CASRKQQGADTQYF.

The chain recombines TRBV20-1 with TRBJ2-7, with D maybe TRBD1 (6 bases). Germline loops: CDR1 DFQATT, CDR2 SNEGSKA (reference sequence). This CDR3 is 12 amino acids long. V lost 6 bases and J lost 6, with 15 bases in between. The DNA for the CDR3 is TGCAGTGCAATTTCCCCAGGGGCCGAGCAGTACTTC. Translation: CSAISPGAEQYF.

This clonotype was seen ten or more times. The rearrangement uses TRBV24-1 and TRBJ2-2; D is unclear. Trimming cost V 0 bases and J 3 bases, with 4 bases left between them. Germline values: CDR1 KGHDR, CDR2 SFDVKD. The CDR3 has 14 amino acids. The CDR3 is CATSDLGDTGELFF. The CDR3 nucleotides are TGTGCCACCAGTGATTTGGGGGACACCGGGGAGCTGTTTTTT.

This chain links TRBV7-3 with TRBJ2-5; 9 bases align to TRBD1. The CDR3 sequence is 17 residues long. Germline lookup yields CDR1 SGHTA and CDR2 FQGTGA. Trimming took 0 bases from V and 3 from J; bases not matched to a gene: 8. The CDR3 loop reads CASSLTRLTGGEETQYF. CDR3 sequence (DNA): TGTGCCAGCAGCTTAACTCGCCTGACAGGGGGAGAAGAGACCCAGTACTTC.

This clonotype was detected a few times. The chain carries TRBV6-1 and TRBJ2-7; the match to TRBD2 covers 14 bases. CDR3 length: 14 amino acids. The germline CDR1 and CDR2 sequences are MNHNS and SASEGT. V was pared by 7 bases and J by 7 bases, with 6 bases of the junction left unmatched. This CDR3 is CASTRLAGGNEQYF. DNA of the CDR3: TGTGCCAGCACCCGACTAGCGGGGGGGAATGAGCAGTACTTC.

The chain carries TRBV7-3 and TRBJ2-1, with a weak D call TRBD2 (7 bases). Germline-derived CDR1 and CDR2 are SGHTA and FQGTGA. The V gene lost 1 base and the J gene lost 9 bases, with 16 bases spanning the gap. The CDR3 has 15 residues. The CDR3 reads CASSLSTQGGGEQFF. Here the CDR3 DNA reads TGTGCCAGCAGCTTAAGTACCCAGGGAGGGGGTGAGCAGTTCTTC.

This chain connects TRBV10-3 to TRBJ2-6; TRBD1 matches at 9 bases. Trimming cost V 7 bases and J 1 base; bases outside gene matches: 14. The CDR3 contains 19 residues. Germline V gene lookup returns CDR1 ENHRY and CDR2 SYGVKD. DNA of the CDR3: TGTGCCATCACCACCAACCCGGGACAGGGCCCTTCTGGGGCCAACGTCCTGACTTTC. Translation: CAITTNPGQGPSGANVLTF.

The chain couples TRBV7-8 to TRBJ2-5, with D perhaps matching TRBD2 (6 bases). This CDR3 has 15 amino acids. V was shortened by 5 bases and J by 5 bases, with 18 bases between the two germline ends. The germline V gene encodes CDR1 SGHVS and CDR2 FQNEAQ. The CDR3 is CASSIGGARGETQYF. CDR3 nucleotide sequence: TGTGCCAGCAGCATAGGAGGGGCGCGTGGGGAGACCCAGTACTTC.

The rearrangement links TRBV7-9 to TRBJ2-5; D is possibly TRBD1 (6 bases). CDR1 and CDR2 (germline): SEHNR, FQNEAQ (reference sequence). V was cut by 3 bases and J by 5 bases, with 10 bases left in between. This CDR3 comprises 13 residues. The CDR3 sequence is CASSFTGPETQYF. DNA of the CDR3: TGTGCCAGCAGCTTTACAGGGCCGGAGACCCAGTACTTC.

The rearrangement joins TRBV20-1 to TRBJ1-2, with D possibly being TRBD1 (5 bases). V lost 1 base to trimming and J lost 8 bases, with 17 bases between them. The germline gives CDR1 DFQATT, CDR2 SNEGSKA (reference sequence). This CDR3 spans 14 amino acids. DNA of the CDR3: TGCAGTGCTAGAGGGAGATCGGGGCCAGGCGGCTACACCTTC. Its translation is CSARGRSGPGGYTF.